Below are 26 T cell receptor beta chains sequenced from a single sample in a study of metastatic and nonmetastatic thyroid tumors. TCRdb reprocessed the PCR reads using MiXCR. The repertoire has tens of thousands of clones, 36% of them found once; the top ten carry about a fifth. Each patient came to thyroid surgery without any prior treatment (of any kind). Input material: blood. Receptors were obtained from a male donor with papillary thyroid cancer or a benign thyroid nodule (not recorded which). Some clones in this sample may be carry-over from other donors' samples.

This clone was observed a handful of times. This rearrangement joins TRBV4-3 to TRBJ1-4, with TRBD1 identical over 8 bases. The V gene end was trimmed by 3 bases and the J gene end by 9 bases; junction bases not matched to a gene: 12. Germline assignment: CDR1 LGHNA and CDR2 YSLEER. CDR3 length: 16 residues. The CDR3 DNA reads TGCGCCAGCAGCCATCGACAGGGGACGTTAGGTCAAAAACTGTTTTTT. Translating gives CASSHRQGTLGQKLFF.

This clone counts as medium-sized. This chain connects TRBV20-1 to TRBJ2-7; D not certain. The CDR3 runs 14 residues. The germline gives CDR1 DFQATT, CDR2 SNEGSKA (reference sequence). V was pared by 4 bases and J by 6 bases, with 19 bases between. The CDR3, as DNA: TGCAGTGCTACCGACCGTTGGGTAGCAACCGAGCAGTACTTC. This sequence encodes CSATDRWVATEQYF.

This clone was detected ten times or more. The V and J genes are TRBV7-6 and TRBJ2-2; 11 bases match TRBD2. The V and J ends lost 5 bases and 1 base, in that order; junction bases with no gene match: 6. Germline loops: CDR1 SGHVS, CDR2 FNYEAQ. The CDR3 totals 17 residues. As DNA, the CDR3 is TGTGCCAGCAGCCTCCGACTAGCGGGGATGAACACCGGGGAGCTGTTTTTT. It codes for CASSLRLAGMNTGELFF.

The chain uses TRBV11-2 and TRBJ2-7, with TRBD2 matching over 9 bases. Germline CDR1 and CDR2: SGHAT and FQNNGV. The CDR3 totals 15 residues. Unmatched junction bases numbered 4, after V lost 2 bases and J lost 2 bases. The CDR3 here is CASSLLLAGTYEQYF. Here the CDR3 DNA reads TGTGCCAGCAGCTTACTCCTAGCGGGGACCTACGAGCAGTACTTC.

This chain connects TRBV5-1 to TRBJ2-6, with a weak D call TRBD1 (6 bases). This CDR3 is 17 amino acids long. The germline V and J ends were trimmed by 6 bases and 0 bases, with 16 bases remaining between them. Germline CDR1 is SGHRS and CDR2 is YFSETQ. The CDR3 coding sequence is TGCGCCAGCACGCTAGACAGGTTCTCCTCTGGGGCCAACGTCCTGACTTTC. Protein product: CASTLDRFSSGANVLTF.

Only one count was recorded for this clone. The rearrangement joins TRBV5-1 to TRBJ2-5; 8 nucleotides line up with TRBD2. There are 14 residues in the CDR3. V shed 4 bases and J 2 bases; nucleotides not matched to a gene: 4. Germline V lookup: CDR1 SGHRS, CDR2 YFSETQ. CDR3 nucleotides: TGCGCCAGCAGCAGGACTAGCAGACAAGAGACCCAGTACTTC. Protein sequence: CASSRTSRQETQYF. Using reference TRBV5-1 and TRBJ2-5 for the parts outside the CDR3, the full variable domain is KAGVTQTPRYLIKTRGQQVTLSCSPISGHRSVSWYQQTPGQGLQFLFEYFSETQRNKGNFPGRFSGRQFSNSRSEMNVSTLELGDSALYLCASSRTSRQETQYFGPGTRLLVL.

The chain links TRBV6-2 or TRBV6-3 to TRBJ2-3; a possible D gene is TRBD2 (6 bases). CDR3 length equals 18 residues. Germline V gene sequence: CDR1 MNHEY, CDR2 SVGEGT. Trimming shortened V by 6 bases and J by 3 bases, and 25 bases separated the two germline ends. The chain's CDR3 is CASRGLFGREGPTDTQYF. The CDR3 nucleotides read TGTGCCAGCAGGGGATTATTCGGGCGGGAAGGACCGACAGATACGCAGTATTTT.

This clone was recorded many times. DNA for the CDR3: TGCGCCAGCAGCCAAGGCCTGATTTGGGGCTACAATGAGCAGTTCTTC. Translating gives CASSQGLIWGYNEQFF. This sequence joins TRBV4-3 and TRBJ2-1, with no clear D. The V end lost 1 base, the J end lost 3 bases, and 13 bases lay between the germline ends. CDR1 and CDR2 from the germline V gene are LGHNA and YSLEER. This CDR3 is built from 16 residues.

The gene calls are TRBV11-2 and TRBJ2-7; TRBD2 agrees at 12 bases. This CDR3 has 16 amino acids. Germline trimming cut 4 bases from V and 0 bases from J; bases unmatched to any gene: 4. Germline V gene lookup returns CDR1 SGHAT and CDR2 FQNNGV. CDR3 sequence (DNA): TGTGCCAGCAGCTCTACTAGCGGGGGGTCCTCCTACGAGCAGTACTTC. Translating gives CASSSTSGGSSYEQYF.

The chain employs TRBV4-2 and TRBJ1-2; weak D call: TRBD1 (5 bases). V lost 0 bases and J 4 bases, leaving 9 bases between the germline ends. The CDR3 loop spans 14 amino acids. The germline V gene has CDR1 LGHNA and CDR2 YNFKEQ. CDR3 loop: CASSQDRDGYGYTF. The CDR3 region has the DNA TGTGCCAGCAGCCAAGACCGGGACGGCTATGGCTACACCTTC.

Of note for this clone: The junction and the germline gene differ at one end; a read error may be behind it. This chain connects TRBV5-1 to TRBJ1-1; TRBD1 is a possible D gene (6 bases). CDR3 length equals 14 residues. Germline V CDR1 and CDR2: SGHRS, YFSETQ. The chain's CDR3 is CASSLQGMGTEAFF. CDR3 DNA: TGCGCCAGCAGCCTCCAGGGGATGGGCACTGAGGCTTTCTTT. Combining the CDR3 with reference TRBV5-1 and TRBJ1-1 gives the whole variable domain KAGVTQTPRYLIKTRGQQVTLSCSPISGHRSVSWYQQTPGQGLQFLFEYFSETQRNKGNFPGRFSGRQFSNSRSEMNVSTLELGDSALYLCASSLQGMGTEAFFGQGTRLTVV.

V gene TRBV5-1 combines with J gene TRBJ2-3; D unclear. The CDR3 has 16 residues. Germline loops: CDR1 SGHRS, CDR2 YFSETQ. V was shortened by 4 bases and J by 2 bases, with 17 bases between the two germline ends. The CDR3 sequence: CASSPGPLVNTDTQYF. The DNA for the CDR3 is TGCGCCAGCAGCCCCGGGCCCCTTGTGAACACAGATACGCAGTATTTT.

This clone was observed many times. CDR3: CAWSLLGNPEGPDTEAFF. The CDR3, as DNA: TGTGCCTGGAGCCTTCTAGGGAACCCTGAAGGCCCTGACACTGAAGCTTTCTTT. V and J are TRBV30 and TRBJ1-1; no clear D. This CDR3 spans 18 amino acids. Trimming removed 3 bases at V and 3 bases at J, with 26 bases between. The V gene's germline CDR1 is GTSNPN and CDR2 SVGIG (reference sequence).

This clone appeared many times. A much larger clone sits a single nucleotide away, making a read error possible. The gene calls are TRBV6-2 or TRBV6-3 and TRBJ2-3; 8 bases map to TRBD2. Trimming removed 2 bases from V and 4 bases from J; junction bases left unmatched: 17. Looked up from germline, CDR1 is MNHEY and CDR2 is SVGEGT. CDR3 length: 19 residues. This chain's CDR3 is CASSYIPGTRDRGADTQYF. CDR3 sequence (DNA): TGTGCCAGCAGTTACATCCCCGGGACTAGAGATCGGGGCGCAGATACGCAGTATTTT.

CDR3 sequence: CATSRAPAGVDLSYEQYF. Written as DNA, the CDR3 is TGTGCCACCAGCAGAGCCCCGGCGGGAGTAGATCTGTCCTACGAGCAGTACTTC. This chain joins TRBV15 and TRBJ2-7; 7 bases are a match to TRBD2. The ends lost 1 base at V and 1 base at J; junction bases unmatched: 13. The CDR3 has 18 residues. Germline lookup yields CDR1 LNHNV and CDR2 YYDKDF (reference sequence).

The chain links TRBV30 to TRBJ1-6; no definite D call. Between the trimmed V and J ends, which lost 1 base and 0 bases, there was a span of 10 bases. This CDR3 contains 16 residues. CDR1 and CDR2 from the germline V gene are GTSNPN and SVGIG (reference sequence). The CDR3 nucleotides are TGTGCCTGGAGTGACGGATTCAGCTCCTATAATTCACCCCTCCACTTT. It translates to CAWSDGFSSYNSPLHF.

In its sample, this clone was seen a few times. V usage is TRBV12-3 or TRBV12-4 and J usage is TRBJ1-2; D perhaps matches TRBD1 (6 bases). This CDR3 is 15 amino acids long. Trimming removed 3 bases at V and 8 bases at J, with 19 bases between. DNA for the CDR3: TGTGCCAGCAGTTTCCGCCCAAACAGGGAGGAGGGCTACACCTTC. The encoded protein is CASSFRPNREEGYTF.

The chain couples TRBV6-2 or TRBV6-3 to TRBJ2-2; 14 positions match TRBD2. The CDR3 is 16 residues long. J gave up 6 bases and V 6 bases, and 6 bases lay outside the gene matches. Per the germline V gene, CDR1 is MNHEY and CDR2 is SVGEGT. The CDR3 DNA reads as TGTGCCAGCAGGCCCGGACTAGCGGGAGGAGCCGGGGAGCTGTTTTTT. Translated, it gives CASRPGLAGGAGELFF.

The genes are TRBV12-3 or TRBV12-4 and TRBJ2-1; the D gene could be TRBD1 or TRBD2 (5 bases each). V lost 7 bases and J 6 bases, leaving 16 bases between the germline ends. CDR3 size: 14 residues. As DNA, the CDR3 is TGTGCCAGCACCCCCCGGGACGGTGGCAATGAGCAGTTCTTC. This encodes CASTPRDGGNEQFF.

J is TRBJ2-7 and V is TRBV11-1; D may be TRBD1 or TRBD2 (5 bases each). The CDR3 consists of 16 residues. Germline loops: CDR1 SGHAT, CDR2 FQDESV (reference sequence). The V gene lost 1 base and the J gene lost 5 bases, with 18 bases spanning the gap. The CDR3 bases are TGTGCCAGCAGCTTAGGACCGGGACGGTCCCCGGACGAGCAGTACTTC. Protein product: CASSLGPGRSPDEQYF.

The table lists this clone with many counts. A much larger clone lies one base from this, so it may be a read error. J is TRBJ1-5 and V is TRBV7-2; possible D gene TRBD1, 5 bases. Germline values: CDR1 SGHTA, CDR2 FQGNSA. This CDR3 is built from 15 residues. The V and J ends lost 5 bases and 9 bases respectively, with 20 bases between them. The CDR3 nucleotides read TGTGCCAGCAGCCTTCGACGATCACAGGATCTGCCCCAGCATTTT. This translates into CASSLRRSQDLPQHF.

The rearrangement links TRBV11-1 to TRBJ2-2, with D perhaps matching TRBD1 (6 bases). Trimming left V 4 bases short and J 1 base short, with 13 bases between. Germline V lookup: CDR1 SGHAT, CDR2 FQDESV (reference sequence). CDR3 length: 16 residues. The CDR3 here is CASSSWGQKNTGELFF. The CDR3 DNA sequence: TGTGCCAGCAGCTCGTGGGGACAAAAGAACACCGGGGAGCTGTTTTTT.

J is TRBJ1-5 and V is TRBV30; weak D call: TRBD1 (5 bases). This CDR3 has 14 amino acids. Germline V gives CDR1 GTSNPN, CDR2 SVGIG (reference sequence). Trimming shortened V by 2 bases and J by 3 bases, and 11 bases separated the two germline ends. The CDR3, as DNA: TGTGCCTGGAGTCGGGGACTTCCCAATCAGCCCCAGCATTTT. Protein: CAWSRGLPNQPQHF. Together with reference TRBV30 and TRBJ1-5, the CDR3 gives the full variable domain: SQTIHQWPATLVQPVGSPLSLECTVEGTSNPNLYWYRQAAGRGLQLLFYSVGIGQISSEVPQNLSASRPQDRQFILSSKKLLLSDSGFYLCAWSRGLPNQPQHFGDGTRLSIL.

This chain uses TRBV7-2 with TRBJ1-2, with D hard to call. Trimming shortened V by 5 bases and J by 2 bases, and 9 bases separated the two germline ends. The CDR3 runs 13 residues. CDR1 SGHTA and CDR2 FQGNSA come from the germline V gene. In DNA form, the CDR3 reads TGTGCCAGCAGCAAAACGTGGAACTATGGCTACACCTTC. Translation: CASSKTWNYGYTF.

The chain recombines TRBV11-1 with TRBJ1-1; D call uncertain. This CDR3 has 14 amino acids. Trimming left V 2 bases short and J 3 bases short, with 10 bases between. Per germline, CDR1 SGHAT and CDR2 FQDESV (reference sequence). The CDR3 sequence: CASSLTDGHTEAFF. In nucleotides, the CDR3 is TGTGCCAGCAGCTTAACGGATGGGCACACTGAAGCTTTCTTT.

This clone is medium-sized (0.01 to 0.1%) within its sample. The chain uses TRBV12-3 or TRBV12-4 and TRBJ2-5, with a weak D call TRBD2 (5 bases). This CDR3 comprises 13 residues. V was trimmed by 3 bases and J by 4 bases, leaving 9 bases between them. CDR3 nucleotide sequence: TGTGCCAGCAGTTTGGCGGGTACAGAGACCCAGTACTTC. Translated, it gives CASSLAGTETQYF.